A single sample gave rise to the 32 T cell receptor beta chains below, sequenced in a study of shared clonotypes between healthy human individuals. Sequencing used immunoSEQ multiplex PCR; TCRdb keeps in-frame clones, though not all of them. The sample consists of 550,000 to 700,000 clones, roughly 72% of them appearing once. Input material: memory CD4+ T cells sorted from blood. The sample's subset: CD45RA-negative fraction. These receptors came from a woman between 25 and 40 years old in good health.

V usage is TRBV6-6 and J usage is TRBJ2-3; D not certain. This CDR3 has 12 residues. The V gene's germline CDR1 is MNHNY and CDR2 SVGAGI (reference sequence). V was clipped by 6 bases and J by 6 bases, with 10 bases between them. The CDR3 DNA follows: TGTGCCAGCAGCGAAAACGGGGATACGCAGTATTTT. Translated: CASSENGDTQYF.

The CDR3 sequence is CASSSLGTGATDTQYF. The CDR3 region has the DNA TGTGCCAGCAGTTCCCTCGGGACAGGGGCCACAGATACGCAGTATTTT. The V and J genes are TRBV28 and TRBJ2-3; 10 bases line up with TRBD1. The CDR3 is 16 amino acids. Germline CDR1 MDHEN, CDR2 SYDVKM. J gave up 2 bases and V 4 bases, and 6 bases lay outside the gene matches.

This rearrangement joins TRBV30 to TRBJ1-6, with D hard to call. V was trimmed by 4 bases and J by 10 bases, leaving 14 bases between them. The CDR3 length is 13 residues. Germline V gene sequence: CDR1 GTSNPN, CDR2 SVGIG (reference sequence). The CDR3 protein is CAWNPGKRSPLHF. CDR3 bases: TGTGCCTGGAATCCGGGGAAAAGATCACCCCTCCACTTT. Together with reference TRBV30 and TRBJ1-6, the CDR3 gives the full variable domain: SQTIHQWPATLVQPVGSPLSLECTVEGTSNPNLYWYRQAAGRGLQLLFYSVGIGQISSEVPQNLSASRPQDRQFILSSKKLLLSDSGFYLCAWNPGKRSPLHFGNGTRLTVT.

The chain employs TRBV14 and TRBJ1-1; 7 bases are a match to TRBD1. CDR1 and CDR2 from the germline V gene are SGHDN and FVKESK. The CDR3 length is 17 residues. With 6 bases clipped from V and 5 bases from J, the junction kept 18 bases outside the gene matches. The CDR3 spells CASSRQGTRGSWTEAFF. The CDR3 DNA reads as TGTGCCAGCAGTAGACAGGGCACCCGCGGATCGTGGACTGAAGCTTTCTTT.

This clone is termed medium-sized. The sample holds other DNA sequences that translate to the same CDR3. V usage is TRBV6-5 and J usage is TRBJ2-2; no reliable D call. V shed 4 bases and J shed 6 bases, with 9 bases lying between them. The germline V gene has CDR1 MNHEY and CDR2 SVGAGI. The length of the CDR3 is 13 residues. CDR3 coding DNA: TGTGCCAGCAGTTTATTCGGACCCGGGGAGCTGTTTTTT. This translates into CASSLFGPGELFF.

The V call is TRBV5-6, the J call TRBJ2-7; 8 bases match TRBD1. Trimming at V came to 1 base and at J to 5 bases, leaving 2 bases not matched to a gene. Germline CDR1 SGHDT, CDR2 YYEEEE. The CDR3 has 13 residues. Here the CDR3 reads CASSLRQGNEQYF. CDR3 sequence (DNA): TGTGCCAGCAGCTTGAGACAGGGGAACGAGCAGTACTTC.

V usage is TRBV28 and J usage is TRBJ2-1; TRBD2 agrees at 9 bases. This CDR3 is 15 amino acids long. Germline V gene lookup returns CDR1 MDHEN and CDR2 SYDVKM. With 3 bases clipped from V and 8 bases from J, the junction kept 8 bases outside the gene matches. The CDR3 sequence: CASSFRDQREDEQFF. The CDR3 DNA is TGTGCCAGCAGTTTTCGCGACCAGCGGGAGGATGAGCAGTTCTTC.

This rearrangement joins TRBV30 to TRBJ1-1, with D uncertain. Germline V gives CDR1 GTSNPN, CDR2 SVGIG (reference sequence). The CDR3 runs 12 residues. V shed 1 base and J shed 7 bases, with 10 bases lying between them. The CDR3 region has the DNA TGTGCCTGGAGTGCCTTTGCCCGTGAAGCTTTCTTT. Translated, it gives CAWSAFAREAFF.

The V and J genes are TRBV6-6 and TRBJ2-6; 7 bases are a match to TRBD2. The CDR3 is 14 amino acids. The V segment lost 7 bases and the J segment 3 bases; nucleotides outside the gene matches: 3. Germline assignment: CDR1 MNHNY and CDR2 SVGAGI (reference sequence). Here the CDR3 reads CASKSGNGANVLTF. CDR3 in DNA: TGTGCCAGCAAGAGCGGGAATGGGGCCAACGTCCTGACTTTC.

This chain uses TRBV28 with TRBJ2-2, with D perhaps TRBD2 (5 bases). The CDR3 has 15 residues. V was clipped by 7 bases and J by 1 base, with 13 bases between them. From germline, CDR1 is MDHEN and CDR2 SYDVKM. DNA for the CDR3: TGTGCCAGCAATCCCGGAGGAAAGAACACCGGGGAGCTGTTTTTT. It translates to CASNPGGKNTGELFF.

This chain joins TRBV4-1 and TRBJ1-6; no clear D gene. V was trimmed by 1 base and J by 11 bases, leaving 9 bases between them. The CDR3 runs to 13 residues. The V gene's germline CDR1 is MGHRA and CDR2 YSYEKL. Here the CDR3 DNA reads TGCGCCAGCAGCCAAGCGGCAGATGCACCCCTCCACTTT. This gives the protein CASSQAADAPLHF.

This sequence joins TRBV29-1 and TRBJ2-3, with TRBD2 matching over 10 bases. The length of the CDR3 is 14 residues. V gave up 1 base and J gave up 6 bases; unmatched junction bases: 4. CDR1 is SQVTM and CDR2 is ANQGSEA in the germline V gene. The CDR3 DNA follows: TGCAGCGTTGAAGGGGTAGCGGGAGGTGATACGCAGTATTTT. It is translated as CSVEGVAGGDTQYF.

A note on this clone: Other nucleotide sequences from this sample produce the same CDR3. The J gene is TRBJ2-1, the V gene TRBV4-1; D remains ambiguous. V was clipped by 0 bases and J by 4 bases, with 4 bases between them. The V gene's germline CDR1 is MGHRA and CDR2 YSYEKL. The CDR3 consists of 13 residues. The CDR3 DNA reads TGCGCCAGCAGCCAAGAAGTATACAATGAGCAGTTCTTC. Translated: CASSQEVYNEQFF.

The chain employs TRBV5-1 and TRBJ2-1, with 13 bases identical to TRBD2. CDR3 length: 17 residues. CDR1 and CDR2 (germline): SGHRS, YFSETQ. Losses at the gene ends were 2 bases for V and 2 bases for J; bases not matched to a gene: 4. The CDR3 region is CASSFNGLAGAYNEQFF. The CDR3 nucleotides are TGCGCCAGCAGCTTCAACGGACTAGCGGGGGCCTACAATGAGCAGTTCTTC.

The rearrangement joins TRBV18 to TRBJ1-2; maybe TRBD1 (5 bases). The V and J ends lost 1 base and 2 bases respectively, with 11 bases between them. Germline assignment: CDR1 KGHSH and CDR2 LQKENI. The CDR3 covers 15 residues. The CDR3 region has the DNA TGTGCCAGCTCACCACTTCGACAGATAAACTATGGCTACACCTTC. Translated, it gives CASSPLRQINYGYTF.

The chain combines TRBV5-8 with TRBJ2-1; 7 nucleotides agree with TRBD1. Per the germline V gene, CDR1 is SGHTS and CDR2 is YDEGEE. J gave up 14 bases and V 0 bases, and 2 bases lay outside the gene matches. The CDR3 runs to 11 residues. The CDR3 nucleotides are TGTGCCAGCAGCTTGGAAGGGACAGAGTTCTTC. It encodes CASSLEGTEFF.

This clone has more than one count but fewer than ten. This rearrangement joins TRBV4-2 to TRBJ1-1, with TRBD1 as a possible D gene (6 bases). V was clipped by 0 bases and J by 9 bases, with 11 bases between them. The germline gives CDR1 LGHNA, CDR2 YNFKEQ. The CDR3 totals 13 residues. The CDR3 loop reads CASSQEYRDKAFF. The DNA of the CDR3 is TGTGCCAGCAGCCAAGAATACAGGGACAAAGCTTTCTTT.

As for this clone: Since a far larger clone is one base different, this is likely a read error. The CDR3 here is CASSLGYQETQYF. The DNA for the CDR3 is TGTGCCAGCAGCTTGGGTTACCAAGAGACCCAGTACTTC. The V and J genes are TRBV7-2 and TRBJ2-5; D not certain. CDR1 and CDR2 (germline): SGHTA, FQGNSA. This CDR3 spans 13 amino acids. V lost 3 bases, J lost 0 bases, and 5 bases lay in between.

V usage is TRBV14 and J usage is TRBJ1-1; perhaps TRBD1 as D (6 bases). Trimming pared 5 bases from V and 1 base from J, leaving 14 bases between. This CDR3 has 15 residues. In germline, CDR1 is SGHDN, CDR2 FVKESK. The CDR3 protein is CASSKVGAGNTEAFF. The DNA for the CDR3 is TGTGCCAGCAGCAAAGTGGGGGCAGGGAACACTGAAGCTTTCTTT. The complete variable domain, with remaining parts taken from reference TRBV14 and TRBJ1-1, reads EAGVTQFPSHSVIEKGQTVTLRCDPISGHDNLYWYRRVMGKEIKFLLHFVKESKQDESGMPNNRFLAERTGGTYSTLKVQPAELEDSGVYFCASSKVGAGNTEAFFGQGTRLTVV.

The CDR3 loop is CASSRVEDSEAFF. Written as DNA, the CDR3 is TGCGCCAGCAGCCGAGTCGAGGACAGTGAAGCTTTCTTT. The chain uses TRBV4-1 and TRBJ1-1; D perhaps matches TRBD1 (6 bases). The CDR3 extends over 13 amino acids. Germline assignment: CDR1 MGHRA and CDR2 YSYEKL. Trimming took 4 bases from V and 7 from J, leaving 13 bases between them.

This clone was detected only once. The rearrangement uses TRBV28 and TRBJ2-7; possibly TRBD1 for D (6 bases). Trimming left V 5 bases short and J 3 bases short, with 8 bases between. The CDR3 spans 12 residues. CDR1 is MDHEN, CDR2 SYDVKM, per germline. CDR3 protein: CASSKDSYEQYF. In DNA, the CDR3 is TGTGCCAGCAGTAAGGACAGCTACGAGCAGTACTTC.

The CDR3 DNA follows: TGTGCCAGCTCACCCCGAGCGGGATCGAACACTGAAGCTTTCTTT. Protein: CASSPRAGSNTEAFF. The chain employs TRBV18 and TRBJ1-1; D gene ambiguous. The CDR3 loop spans 15 amino acids. V was shortened by 3 bases and J by 1 base, with 12 bases between the two germline ends. Germline CDR1 KGHSH, CDR2 LQKENI.

Here the CDR3 DNA reads TGTGCCAGCAGTGTCAGAAATCCGGGACAGGGGTTGTCCTACGAGCAGTACTTC. Residues: CASSVRNPGQGLSYEQYF. The J gene is TRBJ2-7, the V gene TRBV6-1; the match to TRBD1 covers 10 bases. The CDR3 contains 18 residues. Germline V gene lookup returns CDR1 MNHNS and CDR2 SASEGT. The V segment lost 4 bases and the J segment 1 base; nucleotides outside the gene matches: 13.

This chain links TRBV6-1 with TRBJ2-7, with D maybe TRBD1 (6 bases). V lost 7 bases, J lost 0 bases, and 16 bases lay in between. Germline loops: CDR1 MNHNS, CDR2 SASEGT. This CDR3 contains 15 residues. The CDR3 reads CASTLKWDTSYEQYF. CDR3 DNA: TGTGCCAGCACCTTAAAGTGGGACACCTCCTACGAGCAGTACTTC.

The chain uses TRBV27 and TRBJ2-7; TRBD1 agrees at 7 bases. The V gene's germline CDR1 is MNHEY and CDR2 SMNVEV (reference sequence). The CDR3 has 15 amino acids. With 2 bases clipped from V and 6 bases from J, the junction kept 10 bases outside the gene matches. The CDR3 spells CASSLPGQVRSEQYF. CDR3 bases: TGTGCCAGCAGTTTACCCGGACAGGTCCGGAGCGAGCAGTACTTC.

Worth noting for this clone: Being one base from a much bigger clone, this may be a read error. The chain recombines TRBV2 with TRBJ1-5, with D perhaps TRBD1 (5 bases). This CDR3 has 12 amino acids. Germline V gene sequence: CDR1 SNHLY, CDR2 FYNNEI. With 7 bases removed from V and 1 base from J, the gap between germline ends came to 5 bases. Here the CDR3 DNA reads TGTGCCAGCAAGGGGAGCAATCAGCCCCAGCATTTT. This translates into CASKGSNQPQHF. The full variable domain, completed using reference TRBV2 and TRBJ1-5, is EPEVTQTPSHQVTQMGQEVILRCVPISNHLYFYWYRQILGQKVEFLVSFYNNEISEKSEIFDDQFSVERPDGSNFTLKIRSTKLEDSAMYFCASKGSNQPQHFGDGTRLSIL.

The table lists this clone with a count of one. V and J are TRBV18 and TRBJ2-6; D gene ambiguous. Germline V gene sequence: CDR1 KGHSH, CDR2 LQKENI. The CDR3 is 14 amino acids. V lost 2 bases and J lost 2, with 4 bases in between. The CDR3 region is CASSPYPGANVLTF. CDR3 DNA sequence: TGTGCCAGCTCACCATACCCTGGGGCCAACGTCCTGACTTTC.

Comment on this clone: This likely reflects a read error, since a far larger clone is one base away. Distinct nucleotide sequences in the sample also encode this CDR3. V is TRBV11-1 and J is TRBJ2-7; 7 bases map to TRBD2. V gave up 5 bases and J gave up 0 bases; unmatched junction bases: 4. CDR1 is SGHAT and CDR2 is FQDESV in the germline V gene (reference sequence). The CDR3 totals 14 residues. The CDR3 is CASSRQRDSYEQYF. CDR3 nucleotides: TGTGCCAGCAGCAGACAGCGGGACTCCTACGAGCAGTACTTC.

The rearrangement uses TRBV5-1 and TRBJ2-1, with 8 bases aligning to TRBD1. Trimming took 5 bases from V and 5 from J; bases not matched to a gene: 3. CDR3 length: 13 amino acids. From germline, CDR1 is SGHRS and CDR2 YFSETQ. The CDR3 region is CASRLDRDNEQFF. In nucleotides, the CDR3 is TGCGCCAGCAGACTGGACAGGGACAATGAGCAGTTCTTC.

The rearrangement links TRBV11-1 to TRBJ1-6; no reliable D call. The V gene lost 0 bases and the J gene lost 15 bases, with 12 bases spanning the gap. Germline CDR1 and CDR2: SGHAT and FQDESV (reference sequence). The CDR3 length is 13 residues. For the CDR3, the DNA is TGTGCCAGCAGCTTAGCAGCTGCCGATCACCTCCACTTT. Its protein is CASSLAAADHLHF.

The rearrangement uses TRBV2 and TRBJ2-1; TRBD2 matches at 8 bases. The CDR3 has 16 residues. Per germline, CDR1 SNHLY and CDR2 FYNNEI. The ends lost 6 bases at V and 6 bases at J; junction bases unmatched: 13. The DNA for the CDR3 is TGTGCCAGCAGGCGCGGGGGCAGCGGGAGAGGCAATGAGCAGTTCTTC. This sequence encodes CASRRGGSGRGNEQFF.

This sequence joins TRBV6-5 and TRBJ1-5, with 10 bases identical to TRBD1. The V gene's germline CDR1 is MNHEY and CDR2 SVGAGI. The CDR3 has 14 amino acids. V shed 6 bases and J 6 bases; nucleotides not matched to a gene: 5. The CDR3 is CASRQTGGSQPQHF. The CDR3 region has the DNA TGTGCCAGCAGACAGACAGGGGGCAGTCAGCCCCAGCATTTT.